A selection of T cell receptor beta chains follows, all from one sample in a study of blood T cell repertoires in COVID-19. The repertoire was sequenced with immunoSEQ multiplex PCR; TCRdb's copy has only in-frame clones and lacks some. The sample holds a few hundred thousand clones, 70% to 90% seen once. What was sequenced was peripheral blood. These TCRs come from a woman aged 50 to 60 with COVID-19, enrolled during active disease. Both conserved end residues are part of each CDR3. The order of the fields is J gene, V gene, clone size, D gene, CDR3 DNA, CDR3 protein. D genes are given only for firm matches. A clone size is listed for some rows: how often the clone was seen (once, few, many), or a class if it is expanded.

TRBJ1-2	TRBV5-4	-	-	TGTGCCAGCAGCTTCCGCGCGGGAGGCTACACCTTC	CASSFRAGGYTF
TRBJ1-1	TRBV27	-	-	TGTGCCAGCAGTTTCCGACAGAGTAACACTGAAGCTTTCTTT	CASSFRQSNTEAFF
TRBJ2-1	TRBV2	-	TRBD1	TGTGCCAGCATAGGACAGGACGCGCAGTTCTTC	CASIGQDAQFF
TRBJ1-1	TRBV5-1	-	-	TGCGCCAGCAGCTTCGGGGAGGGGTTGGCTGAAGCTTTCTTT	CASSFGEGLAEAFF
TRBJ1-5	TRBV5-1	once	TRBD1	TGCGCCAGCAGCTTGGGAACAGGGGAAAATCAGCCCCAGCATTTT	CASSLGTGENQPQHF
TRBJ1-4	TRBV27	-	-	TGTGCCAGCAGTACAGGGCCCCGGTCTGCAACTAATGAAAAACTGTTTTTT	CASSTGPRSATNEKLFF
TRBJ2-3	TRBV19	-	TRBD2	TGTGCCAGTACTAGACTAGCGGGGGGGCGCACAGATACGCAGTATTTT	CASTRLAGGRTDTQYF
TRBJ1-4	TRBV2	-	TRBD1	TGTGCCAGCAGTCTACCGGGACAGGGGAATGAAAAACTGTTTTTT	CASSLPGQGNEKLFF
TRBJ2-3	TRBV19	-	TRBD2	TGTGCCAGTGGACTAGCCAACACAGATACGCAGTATTTT	CASGLANTDTQYF
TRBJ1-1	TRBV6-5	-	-	TGTGCCAGCAGTTACTCCTCAGGGCGTCCTGAAGCTTTCTTT	CASSYSSGRPEAFF
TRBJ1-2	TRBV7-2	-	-	TGTGCCAGCAGCTTTATCAGTCAAACTAACTATGGCTACACCTTC	CASSFISQTNYGYTF
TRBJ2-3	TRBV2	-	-	TGTGCCAGCCTTACTAGAAGTGGCACAGATACGCAGTATTTT	CASLTRSGTDTQYF
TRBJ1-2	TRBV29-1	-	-	TGCAGCGTCCACACAGCTACCTTAGACTATGGCTACACCTTC	CSVHTATLDYGYTF
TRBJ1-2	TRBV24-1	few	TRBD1	TGTGCCACCAGTGATTTGGACAGGGGAGACTACACCTTC	CATSDLDRGDYTF
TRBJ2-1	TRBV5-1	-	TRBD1	TGCGCCAGCAGCTTCATGAGACAGGGCGGTGAGCAGTTCTTC	CASSFMRQGGEQFF
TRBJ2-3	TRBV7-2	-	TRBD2	TGTGCCAGCAGCTTAGGAGGCCTAGCGGGGCGCTCCCCCACAGATACGCAGTATTTT	CASSLGGLAGRSPTDTQYF
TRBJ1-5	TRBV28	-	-	TGTGCCAGCAGTTTTGCAGCAGGGGTTCAGCCCCAGCATTTT	CASSFAAGVQPQHF
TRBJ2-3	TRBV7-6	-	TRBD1	TGTGCCAGCAGCTTAGCTGAGACAGGGCCCCGGGATACGCAGTATTTT	CASSLAETGPRDTQYF
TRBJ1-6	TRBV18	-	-	TGTGCCAGCTCACCAAGCTTAGAGTCACCCCTCCACTTT	CASSPSLESPLHF
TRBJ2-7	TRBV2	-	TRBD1	TGTGCCAGCAGGCCGGACAGGGATTCCTACGAGCAGTACTTC	CASRPDRDSYEQYF
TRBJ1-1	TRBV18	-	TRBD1	TGTGCCAGCTCATGGGGACAGGAGAACACTGAAGCTTTCTTT	CASSWGQENTEAFF
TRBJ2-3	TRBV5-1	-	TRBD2	TGCGCCAGCAGCATATCTAGCGGGGGCTCCAAGCAGTATTTT	CASSISSGGSKQYF
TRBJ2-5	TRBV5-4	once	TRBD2	TGTGCCAGCAGCTTGGGACTAGCGGGGACTCATGAGACCCAGTACTTC	CASSLGLAGTHETQYF
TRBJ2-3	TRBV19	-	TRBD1	TGTGCCAGTAGTATACGGCAGGGGGCAGATACGCAGTATTTT	CASSIRQGADTQYF
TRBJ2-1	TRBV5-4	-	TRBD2	TGTGCCAGCAGCGGGTGGAGGACTAGCGGGGGCAATGAGCAGTTCTTC	CASSGWRTSGGNEQFF
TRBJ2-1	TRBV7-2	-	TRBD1	TGTGCCAGCAGCTTATACGGACAGGGTTGGCCGAATGAGCAGTTCTTC	CASSLYGQGWPNEQFF
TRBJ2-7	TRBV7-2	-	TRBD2	TGTGCCAGCAGCTTCGCTAGCGGCCCCTACGAGCAGTACTTC	CASSFASGPYEQYF
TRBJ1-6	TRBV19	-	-	TGTGCCAGTAGTATAAGCAGGGATTCCTATAATTCACCCCTCCACTTT	CASSISRDSYNSPLHF
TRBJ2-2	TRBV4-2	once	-	TGTGCCAGCAGCCAAGATAATGCTGATCGGGGCACCGGGGAGCTGTTTTTT	CASSQDNADRGTGELFF
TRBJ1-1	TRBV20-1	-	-	TGCAGTGCCTATGGGGCAGCCGAAGCTTTCTTT	CSAYGAAEAFF
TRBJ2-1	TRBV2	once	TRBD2	TGTGCCAGCGGTCTAGCGGGGGGTATAGATGAGCAGTTCTTC	CASGLAGGIDEQFF
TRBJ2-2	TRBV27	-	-	TGTGCCACCCAGTTGGGGGCGTGGGGGGAGCTGTTTTTT	CATQLGAWGELFF
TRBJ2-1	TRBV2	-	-	TGTGCCAGCAGTGAAAGCAACTTGCAAAATGAGCAGTTCTTC	CASSESNLQNEQFF
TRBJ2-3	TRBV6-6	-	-	TGTGCCAGCAGTTACTCTGCCAGAAAAGAAACAGATACGCAGTATTTT	CASSYSARKETDTQYF
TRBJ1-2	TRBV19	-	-	TGTGCCAGTAGTATAGATGAGGCCGGAGACTATGGCTACACCTTC	CASSIDEAGDYGYTF
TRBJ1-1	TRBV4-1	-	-	TGCGCCAGCAGCCAAGGAAGACAGTCGAACACTGAAGCTTTCTTT	CASSQGRQSNTEAFF
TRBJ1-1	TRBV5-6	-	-	TGTGCCAGCAGGCAAGCGTGGAGAAGCCACACTGAAGCTTTCTTT	CASRQAWRSHTEAFF
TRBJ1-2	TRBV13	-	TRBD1	TGTGCCAGCAGCTCCCTCGGACAGGGGAACTATGGCTACACCTTC	CASSSLGQGNYGYTF
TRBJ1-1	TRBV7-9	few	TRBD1	TGTGCCAGCAGCATCGACAGGGGTATGAACACTGAAGCTTTCTTT	CASSIDRGMNTEAFF
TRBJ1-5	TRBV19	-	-	TGTGCCAGTAGTATAGATGGCAGCCTAGGTCATCAGCCCCAGCATTTT	CASSIDGSLGHQPQHF
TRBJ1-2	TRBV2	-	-	TGTGCCAGCAGTGAAGACCAACAGGGCTATGGCTACACCTTC	CASSEDQQGYGYTF
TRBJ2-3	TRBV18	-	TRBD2	TGTGCCAGCTCACCAGTTTTGAGTCGGCGGGGGGATACAGATACGCAGTATTTT	CASSPVLSRRGDTDTQYF
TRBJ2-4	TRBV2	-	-	TGTGCCAGCAGGGAAACAGGAAACATTCAGTACTTC	CASRETGNIQYF
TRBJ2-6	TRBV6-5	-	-	TGTGCCAGCAGTTACGAGGGCTCGCGTGGGGCCAACGTCCTGACTTTC	CASSYEGSRGANVLTF
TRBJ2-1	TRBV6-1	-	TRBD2	TGTGCCAGCAGTGGAAGGGGACTAGCGGGGGCCGGGGCCTACAATGAGCAGTTCTTC	CASSGRGLAGAGAYNEQFF
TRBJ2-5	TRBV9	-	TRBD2	TGTGCCAGCAGCGGCTTCCAGCGGGGGAGGGTAGAGACCCAGTACTTC	CASSGFQRGRVETQYF
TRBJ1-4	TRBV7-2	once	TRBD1	TGTGCCAGCAGCTCGGGACAGGTAGAGAATGAAAAACTGTTTTTT	CASSSGQVENEKLFF
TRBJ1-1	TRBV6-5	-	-	TGTGCCAGCAGTCCCGGGGACACTGAAGCTTTCTTT	CASSPGDTEAFF
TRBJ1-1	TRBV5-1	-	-	TGCGCCAGCAGCTTAGGGAGTGGGACTGAAGCTTTCTTT	CASSLGSGTEAFF
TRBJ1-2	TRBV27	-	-	TGTGCCAGCAGACCCAGACAGGAGACTAACTATGGCTACACCTTC	CASRPRQETNYGYTF
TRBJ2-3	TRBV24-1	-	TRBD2	TGTGCCACCAGTCAGGCCGCGACGGGGGGGTCAGATACGCAGTATTTT	CATSQAATGGSDTQYF
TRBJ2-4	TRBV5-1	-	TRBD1	TGCGCCAGCAGCTTGGTCCCTGGGACAGGGAAAGCCAACATTCAGTACTTC	CASSLVPGTGKANIQYF
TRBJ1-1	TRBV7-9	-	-	TGTGCCAGCAGCTTGGGCAGTCGGAACACTGAAGCTTTCTTT	CASSLGSRNTEAFF
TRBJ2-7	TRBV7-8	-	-	TGTGCCAGCAGCTTAGGTGGCAGGTCAGACTACGAGCAGTACTTC	CASSLGGRSDYEQYF
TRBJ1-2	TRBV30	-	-	TGTGCCTGGAGTGCTCGACCGAGTAGCGGCTACACCTTC	CAWSARPSSGYTF
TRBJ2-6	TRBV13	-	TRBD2	TGTGCCAGCAGCTTAGGACTGACTAGCGGGGGGCCTGGGGCCAACGTCCTGACTTTC	CASSLGLTSGGPGANVLTF
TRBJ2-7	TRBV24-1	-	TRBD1	TGTGCCACCGATAGACAGGGGGGGCGATACGAGCAGTACTTC	CATDRQGGRYEQYF